This TCR beta chain was found in a study of identifying expanded T cells in peripheral blood. Study-wide findings and caveats: Technical replicates showed roughly 1.2 changed clones; roughly two weeks roughly 16; four weeks 19.

For this clone: Its antigen is not known.

The V and J ends lost 6 bases and 0 bases respectively, with 12 bases between them. This CDR3 has 14 residues. Germline V gene sequence: CDR1 MNHNS, CDR2 SASEGT. The assay was immunoSEQ multiplex PCR, and TCRdb's table has in-frame clones only and misses some. The repertoire holds about 100,000 clones, with around 89% as singletons. This chain uses TRBV6-1 with TRBJ2-7; D gene unclear. The sequenced material came from blood. The clonotype comes from a person aged 18 to 75 in good health. CDR3 region: CASSLGGSSYEQYF. CDR3 in DNA: TGTGCCAGCAGCCTTGGCGGTTCCTCCTACGAGCAGTACTTC.